This T cell receptor beta chain was sequenced in a study of blood T cell repertoires in COVID-19. The overall study: T cells, B-cell-depleted T cells, or PBMCs provided the cDNA or gDNA that served as material.

TCRdb keeps only in-frame clones here, not all; method: immunoSEQ multiplex PCR. The table records about 350,000 clones, roughly 89% of them present only once. The receptor was isolated from a woman aged 18-29 years who had recovered from COVID-19. The sample was peripheral blood.

The CDR3 coding sequence is TGTGCCAGCAGCTTATTCCCGGGGGCAACTAATGAAAAACTGTTTTTT. Translating gives CASSLFPGATNEKLFF. The chain links TRBV7-2 to TRBJ1-4; D might be TRBD1 (5 bases). V lost 2 bases and J 0 bases, leaving 10 bases between the germline ends. The CDR3 has 16 amino acids. Germline values: CDR1 SGHTA, CDR2 FQGNSA. The full variable domain, with the rest looked up from reference TRBV7-2 and TRBJ1-4, is GAGVSQSPSNKVTEKGKDVELRCDPISGHTALYWYRQSLGQGLEFLIYFQGNSAPDKSGLPSDRFSAERTGGSVSTLTIQRTQQEDSAVYLCASSLFPGATNEKLFFGSGTQLSVL.